This T cell receptor beta chain derives from a study of identical twins (dated by TCRdb to about 2016). About the full investigation: TCR alpha and beta repertoires from monozygotic twins, unrelated adults of various ages and cord blood were deep-sequenced to test whether fetal clonotypes persist. Replicate twin experiments were performed at different times using different library preparation protocols to rule out contamination.

Study-level results and caveats: Because the same donors could not be followed over many years, the conclusions relied on cross-sectional statistical analysis. Invariant T cells such as MAIT and iNKT could partly confound zero-insertion analyses, though diverse VJ usage argued against this for most clonotypes. Abundant cord blood beta clonotypes had fewer insertions, young adult naive repertoires showed a similar but weaker trend, and memory repertoires showed no such trend. In monozygotic twins, recombination models systematically underestimated out-of-frame TCR alpha sharing, but the models matched the sharing seen between unrelated individuals. In beta out-of-frame sequences, excess twin sharing was weaker, because having fewer shared sequences lowered the signal-to-noise ratio. Compared with coincidental sharing between unrelated individuals, out-of-frame TCR alpha sequences shared between twins had an excess of sequences with low generation probability.

The library was prepared using 5' RACE. TCRdb names Illumina HiSeq 2000 as the instrument used. A universal primer binding site was added through template switching, and the final cDNA carried a unique molecular identifier so that TCR cDNA molecules could be counted accurately. Specific primers in the conserved constant-segment region were used to synthesize first-strand cDNA for TCR alpha and beta chains. To control for contamination, every cDNA library was double barcoded, receiving both a SMART-Mk sample barcode and Illumina barcodes. TruSeq adapter sequences and Illumina sample barcodes were added in two successive PCR steps. The Illumina HiSeq platform was used with custom primers to sequence TCR alpha and beta cDNA libraries. As for how the authors treated the data: Unique molecular identifiers were extracted from raw reads with MiGEC, and CDR3 positions were determined with MiXCR. Recombination models were inferred per individual with the repgenHMM and IGoR tools using an EM algorithm. The analysis of shared clonotypes was done with the tcR package in R, with sharing normalized by the product of cloneset sizes. Out-of-frame nonproductive sequences were analyzed to study raw recombination free of thymic and clonal selection effects. TCRdb cleaned the public reads at Q25 with fastp, built clones with MiXCR and kept in-frame beta chains. Every entry covers one CDR3 protein and lists the most common genes and DNA from its rows. The V and J calls and clone size come from TCRdb's table, not from the authors' own analysis. The sample has some 240,000 distinct CDR3 sequences on record, about 10% of them singletons. The top ten constitute approximately 9.1% of the sample.

Note on this clonotype: Its target antigen remains unknown. A single base separates this from a much larger clone, so it may be a read error.

All donors were healthy Caucasians. Miltenyi CD45RO+ enrichment and human naive T-cell isolation kits were used to isolate memory (CD45RO+) and naive T cells from PBMC. The germline V gene encodes CDR1 SNHLY and CDR2 FYNNEI. Trimming removed 0 bases from V and 7 bases from J; the gene matches leave 5 bases unexplained. The CDR3 numbers 15 residues from cysteine through phenylalanine. The CDR3 DNA has 45 bases and is translated from base 1. The receptor's source is a man in his fifties in good health. Rearrangement joined TRBV2 to TRBJ2-3; 9 bases in between match TRBD1. The source material was memory T cells sorted from blood. The cell subset or site tag for this specimen amounts to: CD45RO+ enriched T cells. The bases are TGTGCCAGCAGTGAAGCCGGGACAGGGATAAATACGCAGTATTTT. Translation gives CASSEAGTGINTQYF.